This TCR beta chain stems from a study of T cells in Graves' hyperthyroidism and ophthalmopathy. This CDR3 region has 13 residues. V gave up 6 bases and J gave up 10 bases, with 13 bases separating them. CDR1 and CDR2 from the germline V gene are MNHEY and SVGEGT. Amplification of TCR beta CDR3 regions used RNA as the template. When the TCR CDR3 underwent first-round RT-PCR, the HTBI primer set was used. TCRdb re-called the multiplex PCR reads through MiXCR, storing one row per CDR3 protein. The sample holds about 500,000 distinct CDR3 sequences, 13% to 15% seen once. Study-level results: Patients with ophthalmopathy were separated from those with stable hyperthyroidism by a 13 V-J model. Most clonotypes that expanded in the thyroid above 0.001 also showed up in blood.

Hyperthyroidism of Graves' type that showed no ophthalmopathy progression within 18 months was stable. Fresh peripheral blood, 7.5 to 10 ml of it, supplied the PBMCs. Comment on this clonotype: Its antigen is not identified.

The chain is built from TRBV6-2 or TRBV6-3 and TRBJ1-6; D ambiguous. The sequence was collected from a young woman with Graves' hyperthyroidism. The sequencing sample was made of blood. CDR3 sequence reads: CASRGHAQSPLHF. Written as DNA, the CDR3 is TGTGCCAGCAGGGGCCATGCACAGTCACCCCTCCACTTT.